This is a list of T cell receptor beta chains from one sample in a study of blood T cell repertoires in COVID-19. Clones were read by immunoSEQ multiplex PCR, and TCRdb kept only the in-frame ones, dropping some. The sample holds roughly 220,000 clones, 70% to 90% seen once. The sample comprised PBMCs or T cells enriched from blood (not recorded which). The origin of the receptors is a woman between 45 and 60 years old with acute COVID-19. CDR3s include the opening cysteine and the closing phenylalanine or tryptophan.

v_call: TRBV6-5; j_call: TRBJ1-2; cdr3_aa: CASENYGYTF
v_call: TRBV28; j_call: TRBJ2-7; cdr3_aa: CASSLEGLAYREHMMGSYEQYF
v_call: TRBV7-2; j_call: TRBJ1-5; cdr3_aa: CASSSRLNQPQHF
v_call: TRBV4-2; j_call: TRBJ1-1; cdr3_aa: CASSLIVGRGSNTEAFF
v_call: TRBV2; j_call: TRBJ1-1; cdr3_aa: CASSEAVGQNTEAFF
v_call: TRBV12-3/TRBV12-4; j_call: TRBJ1-2; cdr3_aa: CASSPGTGWGYTF
v_call: TRBV5-1; j_call: TRBJ2-5; cdr3_aa: CASSWNLRGLKETQYF
v_call: TRBV27; j_call: TRBJ1-3; cdr3_aa: CASSLTGGFGNTIYF
v_call: TRBV30; j_call: TRBJ1-2; cdr3_aa: CAWTQGGSYGYTF
v_call: TRBV6-5; j_call: TRBJ2-7; cdr3_aa: CASSSSGSLREQYF
v_call: TRBV3-1/TRBV3-2; j_call: TRBJ2-4; cdr3_aa: CASSEGLAKNIQYF
v_call: TRBV5-1; j_call: TRBJ2-7; cdr3_aa: CASSPGGGRAYEQYF
v_call: TRBV5-6; j_call: TRBJ1-6; cdr3_aa: CASSHYGTLNSPLHF
v_call: TRBV27; j_call: TRBJ1-6; cdr3_aa: CASSARTARLGVSPLHF
v_call: TRBV19; j_call: TRBJ2-2; cdr3_aa: CASGRGGELFF
v_call: TRBV12-3/TRBV12-4; j_call: TRBJ2-3; cdr3_aa: CASSLGPQDTQYF
v_call: TRBV28; j_call: TRBJ2-1; cdr3_aa: CASSVRIGEQFF
v_call: TRBV15; j_call: TRBJ1-2; cdr3_aa: CATKQQGADYGYTF
v_call: TRBV16; j_call: TRBJ1-5; cdr3_aa: CASSQSRQGRNQPQHF
v_call: TRBV12-3/TRBV12-4; j_call: TRBJ2-7; cdr3_aa: CASRVTGAYEQYF
v_call: TRBV3-1/TRBV3-2; j_call: TRBJ2-7; cdr3_aa: CASSYGTYEQYF
v_call: TRBV5-1; j_call: TRBJ2-7; cdr3_aa: CASSLATVAGAYEQYF
v_call: TRBV10-3; j_call: TRBJ2-2; cdr3_aa: CAISLGTSVNTGELFF
v_call: TRBV28; j_call: TRBJ1-1; cdr3_aa: CASRDREPEAFF
v_call: TRBV11-2; j_call: TRBJ2-1; cdr3_aa: CASSLAPSGVYNEQFF
v_call: TRBV6-2/TRBV6-3; j_call: TRBJ1-2; cdr3_aa: CASSYSHSGQNYGYTF
v_call: TRBV6-5; j_call: TRBJ2-3; cdr3_aa: CASKRDLADTQYF
v_call: TRBV18; j_call: TRBJ1-1; cdr3_aa: CASSPRTAMNTEAFF
v_call: TRBV28; j_call: TRBJ2-7; cdr3_aa: CASSLGPVGPYEQYF
v_call: TRBV6-2/TRBV6-3; j_call: TRBJ2-1; cdr3_aa: CASSKTSGRYNEQFF
v_call: TRBV6-9; j_call: TRBJ2-2; cdr3_aa: CASSYVDLGGRGTGELFF
v_call: TRBV7-8; j_call: TRBJ2-2; cdr3_aa: CASSLSPRFTGELFF
v_call: TRBV9; j_call: TRBJ2-3; cdr3_aa: CASSVARSTRTGTDTQYF
v_call: TRBV7-8; j_call: TRBJ2-1; cdr3_aa: CASSWGLSRSYNEQFF
v_call: TRBV7-9; j_call: TRBJ2-1; cdr3_aa: CASSRTSGRFF
v_call: TRBV30; j_call: TRBJ1-1; cdr3_aa: CAWRIQGYTEAFF
v_call: TRBV19; j_call: TRBJ2-2; cdr3_aa: CASRTTLRGNTGELFF
v_call: TRBV24-1; j_call: TRBJ2-3; cdr3_aa: CATSDLWQSSSQYF
v_call: TRBV19; j_call: TRBJ1-5; cdr3_aa: CASSTQGNQPQHF
v_call: TRBV2; j_call: TRBJ2-3; cdr3_aa: CASSEDRAGVTDTQYF
v_call: TRBV7-9; j_call: TRBJ2-7; cdr3_aa: CASSLGSGGYEQYF
v_call: TRBV7-9; j_call: TRBJ1-1; cdr3_aa: CASSPGQGWGTEAFF
v_call: TRBV28; j_call: TRBJ1-4; cdr3_aa: CASSSGTGVEKLFF
v_call: TRBV9; j_call: TRBJ2-1; cdr3_aa: CASSVGRPTYNEQFF
v_call: TRBV21-1; j_call: TRBJ2-1; cdr3_aa: CASSTRPSMVVCNEQFF
v_call: TRBV5-4; j_call: TRBJ2-1; cdr3_aa: CASSLGQGSYNEQFF
v_call: TRBV3-1/TRBV3-2; j_call: TRBJ1-4; cdr3_aa: CASSQVGGGEKLFF
v_call: TRBV27; j_call: TRBJ1-1; cdr3_aa: CASSLRRGGPRAFF
v_call: TRBV7-3; j_call: TRBJ2-1; cdr3_aa: CASSPQGAAYNEQFF
v_call: TRBV5-6; j_call: TRBJ1-3; cdr3_aa: CASSLDRGRLANTIYF
v_call: TRBV19; j_call: TRBJ2-7; cdr3_aa: CASSIATGSYEQYF
v_call: TRBV5-1; j_call: TRBJ1-5; cdr3_aa: CASSLHPNRRDTNQPQHF
v_call: TRBV19; j_call: TRBJ2-3; cdr3_aa: CASSIGTGLTDTQYF
v_call: TRBV5-1; j_call: TRBJ1-3; cdr3_aa: CASSPTGQGRNTIYF